This T cell receptor (beta chain) originates from a study of T cells after yellow fever vaccination. This clonotype has only a few counts. Trimming took 4 bases from V and 2 from J; bases not matched to a gene: 9. The CDR3 is made up of 16 amino acids. TCRdb itself ran the 5' RACE reads through MiXCR, one entry per CDR3 protein. Here the sample spans around 340,000 distinct CDR3 sequences, approximately 12% being singletons. The chain combines TRBV23-1 with TRBJ2-3; 7 bases map to TRBD1. TRBV23-1 is given ORF status, its function remaining uncertain. Here the sequenced sample was CD4+ T cells sorted from PBMCs, taken 15 days after the yellow fever booster vaccination. This clonotype was sampled from a man younger than 35 who received the YFV17D yellow fever vaccine. The CDR3 sequence is CASSPGTVNFTDTQYF. In DNA form, the CDR3 reads TGCGCCAGCAGTCCCGGGACAGTTAATTTCACAGATACGCAGTATTTT.